This TCR beta chain originates from a study of siplizumab effects on memory and regulatory T cells. The study, taken as a whole, reports: The alloresponse seemed to draw substantially on naive T cells, which appeared more diverse than memory cells. The drug siplizumab significantly decreased the alloreactive sequences that could be traced to unstimulated CD4+ memory cells.

Regarding this clone: Its antigen is unknown.

Trimming stripped 7 bases from V and 10 bases from J, with 15 bases between. The CDR3 sequence is 12 residues long. CDR1 is SGHRS, CDR2 YFSETQ, per germline. The data were produced by immunoSEQ multiplex PCR, yet TCRdb's version contains in-frame clones alone and is incomplete. The sample carries tens of thousands of clones, roughly 96% recorded once. The receptor's source is a human donor in good health. Sequenced material: naive CD8+ T cells sorted from blood. This chain uses TRBV5-1 with TRBJ2-1; perhaps D is TRBD1 or TRBD2 (6 bases each). CDR3 protein: CASGQTSSEQFF. The CDR3 region has the DNA TGCGCCAGCGGACAGACTAGTAGCGAGCAGTTCTTC.